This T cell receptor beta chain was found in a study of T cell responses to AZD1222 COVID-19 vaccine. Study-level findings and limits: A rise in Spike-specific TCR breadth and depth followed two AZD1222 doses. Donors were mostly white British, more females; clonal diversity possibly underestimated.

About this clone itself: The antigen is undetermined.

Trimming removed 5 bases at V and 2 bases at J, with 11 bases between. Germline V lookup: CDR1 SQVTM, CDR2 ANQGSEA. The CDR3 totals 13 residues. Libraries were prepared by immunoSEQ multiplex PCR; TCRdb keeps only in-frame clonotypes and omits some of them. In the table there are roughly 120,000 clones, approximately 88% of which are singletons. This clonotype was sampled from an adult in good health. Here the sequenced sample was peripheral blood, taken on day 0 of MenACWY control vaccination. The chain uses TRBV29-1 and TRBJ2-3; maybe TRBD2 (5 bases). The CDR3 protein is CSVRGRATDTQYF. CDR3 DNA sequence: TGCAGCGTTCGGGGTCGCGCCACAGATACGCAGTATTTT.